This T cell receptor (beta chain) was retrieved from a study of Ad26.COV2.S vaccination and SARS-CoV-2 variants (dated by TCRdb to the early 2020s). Study-level background: Donors in the vaccine arm were drawn from COV1001, a multicentre, randomized, double-blind, placebo-controlled phase I-IIa trial testing Ad26.COV2.S in healthy adults. Ad26.COV2.S was administered intramuscularly at a dose of 5x10^10 or 1x10^11 viral particles, either as one shot or as two shots given 56 days apart. The specificity and breadth of SARS-CoV-2-reactive T cell receptors after Ad26.COV2.S vaccination were assessed by TCRbeta repertoire sequencing. The TCR-sequenced set comprised about 30 samples: about 19 Ad26.COV2.S vaccine recipients, 5 placebo recipients and 8 SARS-CoV-2 convalescent individuals. Trial participants were randomized into five groups of five: low-dose or high-dose Ad26.COV2.S given once or twice, or placebo on both occasions. Throughout the experiments and outcome assessment, investigators stayed blinded to trial group allocation.

Overall study outcomes, separate from this receptor: Spike-specific TCR breadth was higher in Ad26.COV2.S recipients than in placebo recipients (P = 0.0014). Comparing responses between vaccine doses or regimens was not something the study was powered to do. After vaccination, spike-specific CD8+ and CD4+ T cell responses were reported to show substantial breadth. Vaccine and placebo recipients had comparable non-spike TCR breadth, which fits with the vaccine containing only spike. The authors noted that the TCR breadth and depth analyses may have underestimated total T cell responses.

This sample's treatment or condition label indicates: roughly 18 received Ad26.COV2.S at low or high dose, single or two shots; about 5 received placebo; per-sample allocation not given. Repertoires of vaccine and placebo recipients were sequenced from samples collected on day 63 after the first injection. In Cohort 1b, around 23 adults aged 18-55 years were enrolled at a single site in Boston, USA, between 29 July and 7 August 2020. Ad26.COV2.S consisted of a replication-incompetent adenovirus type 26 vector by which a prefusion-stabilized SARS-CoV-2 spike protein from the original Wuhan strain was expressed. V was cut back by 1 base and J by 4 bases, leaving a gap of 22 bases between them. The CDR3 contains 18 residues, cysteine and phenylalanine counted. The only DNA kept is the CDR3, 54 bases in frame from the first base. The germline V gene (reference sequence) provides CDR1 SEHNR and CDR2 FQNEAQ.

The immunoSEQ Assay was used to sequence TCRbeta CDR3 regions. After extraction, genomic DNA underwent amplification by bias-controlled multiplex PCR, followed by high-throughput sequencing. As for how the authors treated the data: Collapsing and filtering of sequences were performed to quantify the absolute abundance of each unique TCRbeta CDR3 region. Usable DNA was measured by amplifying reference genes present in all nucleated cells, and TCRbeta template counts were normalized to that usable DNA to estimate T cell fraction. Repertoire TCRs were annotated as SARS-CoV-2-specific by exact matching of V gene, CDR3 amino acid sequence and J gene to a known reactive TCR set. MIRA supplied the reference SARS-CoV-2 TCR set, which was filtered for enrichment in COVID-19-positive ImmuneCODE repertoires so that public or cross-reactive TCRs were removed. Based on the MIRA antigens, annotated TCRs were further analysed at the level of specific ORF or position within ORF. Breadth was defined as annotated unique rearrangements over total unique productive rearrangements; depth was the summed frequency of those rearrangements. Two-sided Wilcoxon rank-sum tests were used to compare TCR breadth between groups. The immuneACCESS repertoire file appears here via TCRdb, limited to in-frame rearrangements. These files lack a portion of the clones; in checked studies, under half of the deficit traces to unresolved V genes, and the cause of the others is not known. V, J and clone size derive from that table, while D and trimming were established from the DNA sequence. In all, the sample holds 440,000 or so clones, and 89% of those were seen once. Jointly, the top ten make up under 2% of the sample.

A remark on this clone: The antigen this receptor binds is unknown. Base qualities are missing; no much larger clone stands one base away.

The chain employs TRBV7-9 and TRBJ2-5, and possibly TRBD2, on 5 matching bases. The sequences come from peripheral blood, collected in a trial of Ad26.COV2.S vaccine versus placebo. The sequence came from a person between 18 and 60 years old who received the Ad26.COV2.S COVID-19 vaccine or a placebo. CDR3 region: CASSLGSLHLAKGETQYF. DNA sequence: TGTGCCAGCAGCTTAGGATCCCTACACCTAGCTAAGGGAGAGACCCAGTACTTC.